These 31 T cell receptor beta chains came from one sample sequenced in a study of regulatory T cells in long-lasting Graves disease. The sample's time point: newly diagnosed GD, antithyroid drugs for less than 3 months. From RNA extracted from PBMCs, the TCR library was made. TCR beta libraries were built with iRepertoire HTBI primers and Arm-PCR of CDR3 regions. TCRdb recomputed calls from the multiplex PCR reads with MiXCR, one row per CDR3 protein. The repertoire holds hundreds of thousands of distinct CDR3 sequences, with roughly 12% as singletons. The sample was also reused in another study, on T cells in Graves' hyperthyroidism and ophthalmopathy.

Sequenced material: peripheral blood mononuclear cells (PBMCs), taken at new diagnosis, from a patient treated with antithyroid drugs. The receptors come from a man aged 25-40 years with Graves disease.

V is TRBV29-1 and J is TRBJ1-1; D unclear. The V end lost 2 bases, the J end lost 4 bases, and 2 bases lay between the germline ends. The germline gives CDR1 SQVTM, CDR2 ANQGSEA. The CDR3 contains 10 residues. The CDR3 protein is CSVEITEAFF. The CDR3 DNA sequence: TGCAGCGTTGAAATCACTGAAGCTTTCTTT.

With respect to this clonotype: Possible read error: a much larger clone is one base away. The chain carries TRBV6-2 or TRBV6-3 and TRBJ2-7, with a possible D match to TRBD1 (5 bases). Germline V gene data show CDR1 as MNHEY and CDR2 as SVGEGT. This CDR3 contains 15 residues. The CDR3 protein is CASGYSGQGTYEQYF. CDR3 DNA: TGTGCCAGCGGTTACTCAGGACAAGGGACCTACGAGCAGTACTTC.

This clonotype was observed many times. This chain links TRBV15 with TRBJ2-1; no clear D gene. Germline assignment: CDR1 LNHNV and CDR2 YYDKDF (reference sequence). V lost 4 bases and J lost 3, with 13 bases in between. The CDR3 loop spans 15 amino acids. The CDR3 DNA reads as TGTGCCACCAGCACGTTGGGATCCCTCTACAATGAGCAGTTCTTC. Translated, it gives CATSTLGSLYNEQFF. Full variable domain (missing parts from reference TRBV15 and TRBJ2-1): DAMVIQNPRYQVTQFGKPVTLSCSQTLNHNVMYWYQQKSSQAPKLLFHYYDKDFNNEADTPDNFQSRRPNTSFCFLDIRSPGLGDTAMYLCATSTLGSLYNEQFFGPGTRLTVL.

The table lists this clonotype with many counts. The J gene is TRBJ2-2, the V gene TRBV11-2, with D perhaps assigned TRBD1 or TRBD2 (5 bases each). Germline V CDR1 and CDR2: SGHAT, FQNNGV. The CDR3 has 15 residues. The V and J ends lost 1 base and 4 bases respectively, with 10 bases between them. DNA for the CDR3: TGTGCCAGCAGCTTAGTATGGGGGAGCACCGGGGAGCTGTTTTTT. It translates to CASSLVWGSTGELFF.

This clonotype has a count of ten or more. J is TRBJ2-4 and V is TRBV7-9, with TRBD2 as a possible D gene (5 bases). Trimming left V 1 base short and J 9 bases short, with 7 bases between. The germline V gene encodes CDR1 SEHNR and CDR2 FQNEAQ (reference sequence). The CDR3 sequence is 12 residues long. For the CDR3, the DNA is TGTGCCAGCAGCTTAGAGGGAGCCATTCAGTACTTC. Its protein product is CASSLEGAIQYF. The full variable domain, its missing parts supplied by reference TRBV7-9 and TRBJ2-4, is DTGVSQNPRHKITKRGQNVTFRCDPISEHNRLYWYRQTLGQGPEFLTYFQNEAQLEKSRLLSDRFSAERPKGSFSTLEIQRTEQGDSAMYLCASSLEGAIQYFGAGTRLSVL.

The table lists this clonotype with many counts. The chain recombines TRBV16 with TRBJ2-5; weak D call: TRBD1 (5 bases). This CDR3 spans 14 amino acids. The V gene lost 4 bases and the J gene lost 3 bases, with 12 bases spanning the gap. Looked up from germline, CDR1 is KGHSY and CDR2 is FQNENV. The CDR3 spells CASSPQGPEETQYF. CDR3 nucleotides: TGTGCCAGCAGCCCCCAGGGCCCGGAAGAGACCCAGTACTTC. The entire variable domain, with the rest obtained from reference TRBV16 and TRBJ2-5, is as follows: GEEVAQTPKHLVRGEGQKAKLYCAPIKGHSYVFWYQQVLKNEFKFLISFQNENVFDETGMPKERFSAKCLPNSPCSLEIQATKLEDSAVYFCASSPQGPEETQYFGPGTRLLVL.

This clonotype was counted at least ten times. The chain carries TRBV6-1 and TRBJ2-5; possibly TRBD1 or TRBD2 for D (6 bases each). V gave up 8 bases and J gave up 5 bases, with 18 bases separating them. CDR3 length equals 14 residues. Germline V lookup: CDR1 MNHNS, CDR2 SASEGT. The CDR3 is CASRGTLRRETQYF. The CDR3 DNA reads TGTGCCAGCCGCGGGACACTAAGGAGGGAGACCCAGTACTTC.

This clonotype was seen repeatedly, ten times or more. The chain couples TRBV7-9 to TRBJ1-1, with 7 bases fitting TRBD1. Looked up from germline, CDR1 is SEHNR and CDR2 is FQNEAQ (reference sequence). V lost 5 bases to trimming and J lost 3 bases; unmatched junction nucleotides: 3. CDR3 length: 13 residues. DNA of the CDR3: TGTGCCAGCAGCATCGGGACAGACACTGAAGCTTTCTTT. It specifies CASSIGTDTEAFF.

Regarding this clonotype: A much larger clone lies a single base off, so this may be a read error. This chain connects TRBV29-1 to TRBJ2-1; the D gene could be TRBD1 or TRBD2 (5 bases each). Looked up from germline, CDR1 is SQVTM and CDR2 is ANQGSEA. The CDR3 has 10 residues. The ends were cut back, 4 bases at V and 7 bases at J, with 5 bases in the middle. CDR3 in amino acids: CSVGGNEQFF. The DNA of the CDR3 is TGCAGCGTTGGGGGGAATGAGCAGTTCTTC.

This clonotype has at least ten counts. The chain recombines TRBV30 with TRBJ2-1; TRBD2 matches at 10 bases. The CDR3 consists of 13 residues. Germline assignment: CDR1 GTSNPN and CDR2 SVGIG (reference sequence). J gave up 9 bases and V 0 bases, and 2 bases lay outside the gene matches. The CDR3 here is CAWSVLAGFEQFF. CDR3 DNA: TGTGCCTGGAGTGTACTAGCGGGATTTGAGCAGTTCTTC. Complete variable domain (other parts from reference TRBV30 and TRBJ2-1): SQTIHQWPATLVQPVGSPLSLECTVEGTSNPNLYWYRQAAGRGLQLLFYSVGIGQISSEVPQNLSASRPQDRQFILSSKKLLLSDSGFYLCAWSVLAGFEQFFGPGTRLTVL.

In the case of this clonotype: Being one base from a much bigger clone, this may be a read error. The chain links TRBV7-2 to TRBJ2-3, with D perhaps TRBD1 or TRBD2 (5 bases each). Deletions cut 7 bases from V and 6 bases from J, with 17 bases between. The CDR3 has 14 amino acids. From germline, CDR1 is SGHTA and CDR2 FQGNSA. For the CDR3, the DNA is TGTGCCAGCAACTCAGGGACCAGGGCGGATACGCAGTATTTT. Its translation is CASNSGTRADTQYF.

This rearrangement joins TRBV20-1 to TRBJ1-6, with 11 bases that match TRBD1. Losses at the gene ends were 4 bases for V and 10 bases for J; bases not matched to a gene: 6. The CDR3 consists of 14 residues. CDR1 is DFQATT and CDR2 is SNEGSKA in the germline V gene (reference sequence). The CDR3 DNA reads TGCAGTGCTATAAACCGGGACAGGGGGTCACCCCTCCACTTT. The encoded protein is CSAINRDRGSPLHF.

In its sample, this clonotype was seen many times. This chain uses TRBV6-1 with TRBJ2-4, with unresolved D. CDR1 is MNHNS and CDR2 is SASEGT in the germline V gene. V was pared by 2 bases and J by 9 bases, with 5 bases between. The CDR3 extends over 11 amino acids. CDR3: CASSEWGIQYF. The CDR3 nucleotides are TGTGCCAGCAGTGAATGGGGCATTCAGTACTTC.

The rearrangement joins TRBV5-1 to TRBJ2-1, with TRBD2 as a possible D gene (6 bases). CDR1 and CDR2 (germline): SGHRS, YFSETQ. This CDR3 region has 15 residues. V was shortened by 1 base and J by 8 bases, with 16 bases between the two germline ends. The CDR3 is CASSLRQTGVDEQFF. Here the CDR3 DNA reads TGCGCCAGCAGCTTGCGCCAAACGGGAGTGGATGAGCAGTTCTTC. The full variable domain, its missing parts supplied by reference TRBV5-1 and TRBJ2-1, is KAGVTQTPRYLIKTRGQQVTLSCSPISGHRSVSWYQQTPGQGLQFLFEYFSETQRNKGNFPGRFSGRQFSNSRSEMNVSTLELGDSALYLCASSLRQTGVDEQFFGPGTRLTVL.

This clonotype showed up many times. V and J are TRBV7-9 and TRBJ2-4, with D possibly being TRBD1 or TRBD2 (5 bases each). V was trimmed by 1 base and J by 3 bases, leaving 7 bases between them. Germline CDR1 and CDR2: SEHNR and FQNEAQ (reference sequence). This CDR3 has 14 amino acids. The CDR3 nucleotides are TGTGCCAGCAGCTTAGGGGACCTCAAAAACATTCAGTACTTC. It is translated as CASSLGDLKNIQYF.

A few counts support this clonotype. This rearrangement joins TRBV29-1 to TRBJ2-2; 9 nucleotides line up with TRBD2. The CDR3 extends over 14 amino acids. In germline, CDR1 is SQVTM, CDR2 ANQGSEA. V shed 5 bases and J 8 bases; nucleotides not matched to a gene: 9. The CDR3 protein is CSVSLVAGVGELFF. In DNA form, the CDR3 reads TGCAGCGTTTCTTTGGTAGCGGGAGTTGGGGAGCTGTTTTTT.

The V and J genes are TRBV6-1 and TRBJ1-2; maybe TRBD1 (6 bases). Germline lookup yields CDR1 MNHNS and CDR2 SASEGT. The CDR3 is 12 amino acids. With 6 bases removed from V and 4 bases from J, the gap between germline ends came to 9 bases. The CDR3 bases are TGTGCCAGCAGACAGGGCGCCTATGGCTACACCTTC. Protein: CASRQGAYGYTF.

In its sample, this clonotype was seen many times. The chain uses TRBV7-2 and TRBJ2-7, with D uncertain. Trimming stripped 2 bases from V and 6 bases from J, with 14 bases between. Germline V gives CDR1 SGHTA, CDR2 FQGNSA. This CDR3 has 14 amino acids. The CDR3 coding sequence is TGTGCCAGCAGCTTAAGCAGGATAAGCCTCGAGCAGTACTTC. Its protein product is CASSLSRISLEQYF.

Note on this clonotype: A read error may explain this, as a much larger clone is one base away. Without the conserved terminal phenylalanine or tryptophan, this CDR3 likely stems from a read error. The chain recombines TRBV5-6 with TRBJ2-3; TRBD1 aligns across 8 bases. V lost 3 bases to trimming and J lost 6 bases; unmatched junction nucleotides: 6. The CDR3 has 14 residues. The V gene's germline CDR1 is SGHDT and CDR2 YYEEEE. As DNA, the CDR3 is TGTGCCAGCAGCTCCGGGGACAGGCTCGATACGCAGTATCTT. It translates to CASSSGDRLDTQYL.

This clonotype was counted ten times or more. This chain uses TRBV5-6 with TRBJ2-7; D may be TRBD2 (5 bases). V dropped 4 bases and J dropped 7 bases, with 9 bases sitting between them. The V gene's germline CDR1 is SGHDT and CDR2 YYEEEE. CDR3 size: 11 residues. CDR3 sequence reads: CASSLRTEQYF. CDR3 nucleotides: TGTGCCAGCAGCCTCAGGACTGAGCAGTACTTC.

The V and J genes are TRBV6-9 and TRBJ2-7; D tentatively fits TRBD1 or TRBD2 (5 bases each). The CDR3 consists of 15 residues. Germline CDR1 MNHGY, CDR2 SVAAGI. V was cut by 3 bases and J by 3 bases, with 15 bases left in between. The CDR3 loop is CASSYVVGTDYEQYF. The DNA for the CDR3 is TGTGCCAGCAGTTACGTCGTCGGGACGGACTACGAGCAGTACTTC.

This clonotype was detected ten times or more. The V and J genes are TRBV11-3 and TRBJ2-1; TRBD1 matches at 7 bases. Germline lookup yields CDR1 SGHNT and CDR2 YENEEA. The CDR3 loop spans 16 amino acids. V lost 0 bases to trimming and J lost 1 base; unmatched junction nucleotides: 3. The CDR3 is CASSLEGGGSYNEQFF. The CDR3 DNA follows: TGTGCCAGCAGCTTAGAAGGGGGCGGGTCCTACAATGAGCAGTTCTTC.

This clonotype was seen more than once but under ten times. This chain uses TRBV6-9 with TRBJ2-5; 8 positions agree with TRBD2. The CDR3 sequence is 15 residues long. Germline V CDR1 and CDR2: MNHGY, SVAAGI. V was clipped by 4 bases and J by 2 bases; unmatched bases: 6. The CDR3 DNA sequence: TGTGCCAGCAGTTTCGAGGGGACTAGACAAGAGACCCAGTACTTC. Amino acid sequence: CASSFEGTRQETQYF.

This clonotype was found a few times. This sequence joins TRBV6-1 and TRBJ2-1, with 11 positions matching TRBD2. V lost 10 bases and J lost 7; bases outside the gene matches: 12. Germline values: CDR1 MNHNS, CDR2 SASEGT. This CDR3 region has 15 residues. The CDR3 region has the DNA TGTGCCACGCGATTAAGGACTAGCGGGCCTAATGAGCAGTTCTTC. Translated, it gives CATRLRTSGPNEQFF.

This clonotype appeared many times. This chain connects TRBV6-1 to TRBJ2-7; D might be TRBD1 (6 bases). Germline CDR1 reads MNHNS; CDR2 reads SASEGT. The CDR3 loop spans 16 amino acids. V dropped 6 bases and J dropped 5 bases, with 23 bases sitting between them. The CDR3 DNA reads TGTGCCAGCAGCCGAAAGCCACAAGAACAGGGCCACGAGCAGTACTTC. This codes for CASSRKPQEQGHEQYF.

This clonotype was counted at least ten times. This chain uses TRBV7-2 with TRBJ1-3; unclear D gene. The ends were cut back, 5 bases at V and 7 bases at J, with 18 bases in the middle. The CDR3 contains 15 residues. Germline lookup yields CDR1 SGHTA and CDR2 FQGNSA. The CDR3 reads CASSPRVGSGNTIYF. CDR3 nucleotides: TGTGCCAGCAGCCCTAGGGTCGGCAGTGGCAACACCATATATTTT.

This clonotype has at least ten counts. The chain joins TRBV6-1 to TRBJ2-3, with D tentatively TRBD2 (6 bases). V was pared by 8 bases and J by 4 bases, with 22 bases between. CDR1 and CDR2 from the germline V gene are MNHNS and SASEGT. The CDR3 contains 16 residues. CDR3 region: CASRPTYSGGADTQYF. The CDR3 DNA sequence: TGTGCCAGCCGTCCTACGTACTCCGGGGGTGCAGATACGCAGTATTTT.

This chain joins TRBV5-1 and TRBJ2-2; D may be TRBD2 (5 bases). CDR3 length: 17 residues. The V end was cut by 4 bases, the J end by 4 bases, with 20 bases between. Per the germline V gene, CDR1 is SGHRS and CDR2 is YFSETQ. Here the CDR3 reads CASSLYSSLRGTGELFF. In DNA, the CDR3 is TGCGCCAGCAGCCTATATTCTAGCTTACGGGGCACCGGGGAGCTGTTTTTT.

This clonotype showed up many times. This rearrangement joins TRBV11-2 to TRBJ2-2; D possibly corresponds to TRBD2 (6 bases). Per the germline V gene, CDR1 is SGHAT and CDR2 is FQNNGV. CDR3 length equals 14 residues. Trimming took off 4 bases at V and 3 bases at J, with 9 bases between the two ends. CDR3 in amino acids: CASSWGLDTGELFF. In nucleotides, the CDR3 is TGTGCCAGCAGCTGGGGACTTGACACCGGGGAGCTGTTTTTT.

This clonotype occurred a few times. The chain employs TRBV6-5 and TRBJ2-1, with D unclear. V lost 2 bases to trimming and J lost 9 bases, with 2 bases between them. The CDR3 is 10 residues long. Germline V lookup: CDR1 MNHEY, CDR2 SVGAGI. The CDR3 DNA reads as TGTGCCAGCAGTTACCCTGAGCAGTTCTTC. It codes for CASSYPEQFF.

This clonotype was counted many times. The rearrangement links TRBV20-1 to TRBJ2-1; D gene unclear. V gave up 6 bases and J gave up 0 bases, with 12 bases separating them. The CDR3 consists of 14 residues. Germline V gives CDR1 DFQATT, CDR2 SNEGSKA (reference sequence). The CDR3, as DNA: TGCAGTGCCCGGATAGAAAGCTCCTACAATGAGCAGTTCTTC. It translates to CSARIESSYNEQFF.